This TCR beta chain was obtained from a study of cytomegalovirus exposure and HLA in healthy donors. About the study: HLA-typed donors were the source of tens of millions of unique TCRs, which an early data release held. Study-level results: Listed as cytomegalovirus-associated were 164 TCR beta chains.

CDR1 is MNHNY and CDR2 is SVGAGI in the germline V gene (reference sequence). The CDR3 is 15 amino acids. V gave up 6 bases and J gave up 1 base; unmatched junction bases: 5. The PCR employed 60 Vbeta primers together with 13 Jbeta primers. The assay was immunoSEQ multiplex PCR, and TCRdb's table has in-frame clones only and misses some. Here the sample spans 80,000 to 100,000 clones, about 68% being singletons. Donors in the study were healthy people who gave bone marrow. A word on this clone: What it binds is not known.

This sequence was found in a man aged 25 to 45 in good health and CMV-seropositive. The chain joins TRBV6-6 to TRBJ2-1, with TRBD1 matching over 8 bases. The sequencing sample was made of PBMCs. The CDR3 sequence is CASRMDRVSYNEQFF. DNA for the CDR3: TGTGCCAGCAGGATGGACAGGGTTTCCTACAATGAGCAGTTCTTC.